This TCR beta chain was sequenced for a study of OX40 agonist ivuxolimab in advanced cancers. Across the whole study: Ivuxolimab, an antibody that agonizes OX40 (CD134), was administered to the patients. Males comprised roughly four fifths of the group, whose mean age was about 62 years (range roughly 20 to 90).

The data were produced by immunoSEQ multiplex PCR, yet TCRdb's version contains in-frame clones alone and is incomplete. Among 55,000 to 65,000 clones, roughly nine tenths were seen once, and the ten largest hold more than 13%. Germline-derived CDR1 and CDR2 are LNHDA and SQIVND (reference sequence). CDR3 length equals 13 residues. Trimming shortened V by 5 bases and J by 4 bases, and 11 bases separated the two germline ends. This clone was seen once. The antigen is not known. The study's findings and limits: Determination of antigen specificity was not performed for the expanded peripheral T cells. Expanded clones belonging to CD8+ T cells outnumbered, on average, those of CD4+.

The rearrangement uses TRBV19 and TRBJ1-2, with D perhaps TRBD1 (6 bases). The sequences come from CD4+ or CD8+ T cells sorted from blood, collected in a trial of the OX40 agonist ivuxolimab. This sequence originates from an adult with an advanced solid tumor such as melanoma, head and neck, liver or kidney cancer. CDR3 loop: CASSFTGSYGYTF. The CDR3 DNA sequence: TGTGCCAGTAGTTTCACAGGGTCCTATGGCTACACCTTC. The whole variable domain, remainder taken from reference TRBV19 and TRBJ1-2, is DGGITQSPKYLFRKEGQNVTLSCEQNLNHDAMYWYRQDPGQGLRLIYYSQIVNDFQKGDIAEGYSVSREKKESFPLTVTSAQKNPTAFYLCASSFTGSYGYTFGSGTRLTVV.